This T cell receptor (beta chain) was captured in a study of long-term antiretroviral therapy in people with HIV. Researchers report immunoSEQ v3.0 was run at survey level. Method: immunoSEQ multiplex PCR; TCRdb's copy keeps in-frame clones and lacks some. In the table there are under 45,000 clones, around 94% of which are singletons. This clone was seen just once. Germline CDR1 and CDR2: SGHKS and YYEKEE (reference sequence). The CDR3 spans 13 residues. V was shortened by 0 bases and J by 4 bases, with 7 bases between the two germline ends. The origin of this receptor is a woman in her forties or fifties with HIV. This chain connects TRBV5-5 to TRBJ1-1; D is undetermined. Sequenced here: unsorted PBMCs, sampled just over 5 years after starting antiretroviral therapy. CDR3 in amino acids: CASSLGVGTEAFF. The CDR3 bases are TGTGCCAGCAGCTTGGGAGTCGGCACTGAAGCTTTCTTT. Together with reference TRBV5-5 and TRBJ1-1, the CDR3 gives the full variable domain: DAGVTQSPTHLIKTRGQQVTLRCSPISGHKSVSWYQQVLGQGPQFIFQYYEKEERGRGNFPDRFSARQFPNYSSELNVNALLLGDSALYLCASSLGVGTEAFFGQGTRLTVV.